This T cell receptor beta chain was identified during a study of blood T cells in healthy people across ages. Through a sample-barcoded 5' primer and a J-beta primer mix, a second PCR was run for 7 to 11 cycles. TCRdb re-called the 5' RACE reads with MiXCR, one entry per CDR3 protein. The sample contains 550,000 to 600,000 distinct CDR3 sequences, 47% of which appear only once. Germline V gives CDR1 GTSNPN, CDR2 SVGIG (reference sequence). The CDR3 is 15 residues long. Worth noting for this clonotype: Its antigen remains unidentified. The junction shows a germline mismatch at one end, possibly a read error.

Study-level points and caveats: Without sorted subsets, naive and antigen-experienced compartments could not be conclusively compared.

What was sequenced was blood. This chain links TRBV30 with TRBJ2-3; 7 bases fit TRBD1. The receptor's source is a man older than 75 in good health. CDR3 protein: CAWSPRDRSTDAQYF. CDR3 DNA: TGTGCCTGGAGTCCCCGGGACAGAAGCACAGATGCGCAGTATTTT.